These 20 T cell receptor beta chains were sequenced from one sample in a study of T cell responses to AZD1222 COVID-19 vaccine (dated by TCRdb to the early 2020s). The method behind the library was the immunoSEQ multiplex PCR assay. TCRdb mirrors the immuneACCESS table, restricted to in-frame sequences. Some clones are absent from its copies; in checked studies, under half trace to an unresolved V gene, and the reason for the others is unknown. The sample data list some 200,000 clones, and approximately 94% of these were observed just once. Together, the top ten hold more than 0.8% of the sample. Taken with the paper, the label for time point translates to: baseline before first vaccination. The label giving this sample's treatment or condition can be read as: meningococcal conjugate vaccine given as trial control. Here the sequenced sample was peripheral blood, taken on day 0 of MenACWY control vaccination. These receptors all stem from an adult in good health.

A single count supports this clone. The chain has TRBV7-9 and TRBJ2-3, with 11 bases lining up with TRBD2. CDR3 length: 17 amino acids. Trimming at V came to 4 bases and at J to 3 bases, leaving 9 bases not matched to a gene. Germline-derived CDR1 and CDR2 are SEHNR and FQNEAQ (reference sequence). The CDR3 here is CASSSIETSGATDTQYF. The CDR3, as DNA: TGTGCCAGCAGCTCAATTGAGACTAGCGGGGCAACAGATACGCAGTATTTT.

J is TRBJ2-7 and V is TRBV14, with 9 bases that match TRBD1. The junction had 7 bases not matched to a gene; V was cut back by 5 bases and J by 2 bases. The CDR3 is 15 residues long. Germline V CDR1 and CDR2: SGHDN, FVKESK. The DNA of the CDR3 is TGTGCCAGCAGCTGGGGACAGGGAATCCCCTACGAGCAGTACTTC. The encoded protein is CASSWGQGIPYEQYF.

In this sample, this clone turned up a few times. This chain connects TRBV19 to TRBJ1-2; 10 bases agree with TRBD1. CDR1 is LNHDA, CDR2 SQIVND, per germline (reference sequence). The CDR3 sequence is 15 residues long. V lost 6 bases, J lost 5 bases, and 9 bases stayed unmatched. CDR3 sequence reads: CASRRQGAVVYGYTF. The CDR3 DNA reads TGTGCCAGTAGGAGACAGGGGGCTGTAGTTTATGGCTACACCTTC.

V usage is TRBV7-9 and J usage is TRBJ2-3, with TRBD1 matching over 8 bases. The junction had 12 bases not matched to a gene; V was cut back by 5 bases and J by 5 bases. Germline lookup yields CDR1 SEHNR and CDR2 FQNEAQ (reference sequence). This CDR3 contains 16 residues. The DNA of the CDR3 is TGTGCCAGCAGCACCAGGGGGCAGGGGTTGGGAGATACGCAGTATTTT. Translating it yields CASSTRGQGLGDTQYF.

V usage is TRBV10-3 and J usage is TRBJ2-7, with 7 bases matching TRBD1. With V trimmed by 5 bases and J by 0 bases, 4 bases remained unmatched. CDR3 length: 14 residues. Looked up from germline, CDR1 is ENHRY and CDR2 is SYGVKD. CDR3 coding DNA: TGTGCCATCAGTTTTGGGACAGACTCCTACGAGCAGTACTTC. Translating gives CAISFGTDSYEQYF.

V gene TRBV3-1 (or the pseudogene TRBV3-2) combines with J gene TRBJ2-2; D is unclear. CDR1 is LGHDT and CDR2 is YNNKEL in the germline V gene (reference sequence). The V end lost 6 bases, the J end lost 1 base, and 9 bases lay between the germline ends. CDR3 length: 14 residues. CDR3 in DNA: TGTGCCAGCAGTCCGAGGAGGAACACCGGGGAGCTGTTTTTT. Protein: CASSPRRNTGELFF.

This clone was picked up many times. The rearrangement links TRBV4-1 to TRBJ2-7; TRBD1 might be the D (6 bases). Trimming took off 0 bases at V and 4 bases at J, with 7 bases between the two ends. The CDR3 totals 13 residues. CDR1 and CDR2 from the germline V gene are MGHRA and YSYEKL. The CDR3 nucleotides are TGCGCCAGCAGCCAAGATCAGGGGTACGAGCAGTACTTC. The encoded protein is CASSQDQGYEQYF.

This sequence joins TRBV19 and TRBJ1-5; maybe TRBD1 (5 bases). CDR1 is LNHDA, CDR2 SQIVND, per germline (reference sequence). CDR3 length: 15 residues. V gave up 8 bases and J gave up 3 bases, with 17 bases separating them. Here the CDR3 reads CASSVSGGDNQPQHF. The DNA of the CDR3 is TGTGCCAGTTCGGTATCGGGGGGGGACAATCAGCCCCAGCATTTT.

The V and J genes are TRBV29-1 and TRBJ1-3, with D possibly TRBD1 on 6 matching bases. The CDR3 has 10 residues. Trimming removed 1 base at V and 16 bases at J, with 11 bases between. CDR1 is SQVTM, CDR2 ANQGSEA, per germline. This chain's CDR3 is CSVEGDRIYF. CDR3 DNA: TGCAGCGTTGAAGGAGACAGGATCTATTTT.

This chain uses TRBV6-1 with TRBJ2-7; weak D call: TRBD2 (5 bases). Germline V gives CDR1 MNHNS, CDR2 SASEGT. Trimming cost V 2 bases and J 5 bases, with 16 bases left between them. The CDR3 has 15 amino acids. The CDR3 sequence: CASSESFLAFDEQYF. The DNA of the CDR3 is TGTGCCAGCAGTGAAAGTTTTCTAGCTTTCGACGAGCAGTACTTC.

This chain joins TRBV20-1 and TRBJ1-2; no clear D gene. The CDR3 loop spans 13 amino acids. V shed 3 bases and J shed 4 bases, with 12 bases lying between them. Germline values: CDR1 DFQATT, CDR2 SNEGSKA (reference sequence). The CDR3 protein is CSASVGLAYGYTF. The CDR3 bases are TGCAGTGCTAGTGTCGGACTAGCCTATGGCTACACCTTC.

V is TRBV4-1 and J is TRBJ1-5; possible D gene TRBD1, 5 bases. Between the trimmed V and J ends, which lost 8 bases and 0 bases, there was a span of 14 bases. This CDR3 has 15 residues. Germline loops: CDR1 MGHRA, CDR2 YSYEKL. The CDR3 region is CASGEGPNSNQPQHF. The CDR3 region has the DNA TGCGCCAGCGGGGAGGGGCCAAATAGCAATCAGCCCCAGCATTTT.

The chain carries TRBV6-5 and TRBJ1-3, with D possibly being TRBD1 (6 bases). V gave up 5 bases and J gave up 0 bases, with 11 bases separating them. This CDR3 spans 15 amino acids. Germline lookup yields CDR1 MNHEY and CDR2 SVGAGI. As DNA, the CDR3 is TGTGCCAGCAGTAGGACAGCGTACTCTGGAAACACCATATATTTT. Protein sequence: CASSRTAYSGNTIYF.

The rearrangement links TRBV18 to TRBJ1-6; TRBD1 is a possible D gene (5 bases). V lost 3 bases to trimming and J lost 9 bases, with 15 bases between them. The germline V gene has CDR1 KGHSH and CDR2 LQKENI. The CDR3 has 15 residues. The CDR3 DNA reads TGTGCCAGCTCACCCCCCTGGGGGAAGGGTTCACCCCTCCACTTT. Translation gives CASSPPWGKGSPLHF.

The chain couples TRBV11-2 to TRBJ2-5; D remains ambiguous. Germline values: CDR1 SGHAT, CDR2 FQNNGV. The CDR3 consists of 13 residues. Trimming shortened V by 3 bases and J by 5 bases, and 10 bases separated the two germline ends. In DNA, the CDR3 is TGTGCCAGCAGCTTGACCGACGGGGAGACCCAGTACTTC. It specifies CASSLTDGETQYF.

This clone was found once. V gene TRBV7-2 combines with J gene TRBJ1-1; D is unresolved. The CDR3 runs to 13 residues. Germline lookup yields CDR1 SGHTA and CDR2 FQGNSA. The V end was cut by 4 bases, the J end by 0 bases, with 6 bases between. CDR3 protein: CASSSQMNTEAFF. CDR3 DNA: TGTGCCAGCAGCTCTCAGATGAACACTGAAGCTTTCTTT.

The genes are TRBV10-3 and TRBJ1-6; the D is unclear. The CDR3 is made up of 14 amino acids. Germline V gene data show CDR1 as ENHRY and CDR2 as SYGVKD. V lost 2 bases, J lost 9 bases, and 11 bases lay in between. CDR3 DNA: TGTGCCATCAGTGAGAGGACTAAAGGTTCACCCCTCCACTTT. This sequence encodes CAISERTKGSPLHF.

V is TRBV6-5 and J is TRBJ1-4, with TRBD1 as a possible D gene (5 bases). V dropped 8 bases and J dropped 5 bases, with 15 bases sitting between them. CDR3 length equals 14 residues. Germline lookup yields CDR1 MNHEY and CDR2 SVGAGI. CDR3: CASHRTGGNEKLFF. CDR3 bases: TGTGCCAGCCACCGAACAGGAGGGAATGAAAAACTGTTTTTT.

The chain links TRBV30 to TRBJ2-4; no clear D. The CDR3 is 11 residues long. The V end lost 3 bases, the J end lost 7 bases, and 7 bases lay between the germline ends. In germline, CDR1 is GTSNPN, CDR2 SVGIG (reference sequence). This CDR3 is CAWSGRNIQYF. The CDR3 nucleotides are TGTGCCTGGAGCGGACGGAACATTCAGTACTTC.

The chain employs TRBV27 and TRBJ1-6; 10 nucleotides agree with TRBD1. The germline V gene has CDR1 MNHEY and CDR2 SMNVEV (reference sequence). V was clipped by 4 bases and J by 8 bases; unmatched bases: 8. The CDR3 runs to 16 residues. The CDR3 nucleotides are TGTGCCAGCAGTTCATTGACAGGGGGCTTGGATTCACCCCTCCACTTT. This codes for CASSSLTGGLDSPLHF.